This TCR beta chain is from a study of T cell repertoires in cytomegalovirus infection. At the level of the study: Both recently identified HLA-C-restricted and well-studied HLA-B-restricted CMV epitopes were used in the study. It was the public TCR beta signatures that indicated both CMV infection and matching HLA type.

There are 15 residues in the CDR3. V shed 8 bases and J shed 1 base, with 17 bases lying between them. Study conclusions and caveats: Cumulative public TCR beta family frequency identified CMV carriers with the relevant HLA. HLA-C-restricted, CMV-specific TCR beta clonotypes were dominant ex vivo.

TCRdb itself ran the reads through MiXCR, one entry per CDR3 protein. This sample carries roughly 500,000 distinct CDR3 sequences, 30% to 35% of them seen once, and the ten largest clones take roughly 17%. In regard to this clonotype: What it binds is not known.

The chain employs TRBV5-3 and TRBJ2-3; maybe TRBD2 (6 bases). TRBV5-3 falls under the ORF class, with uncertain function. This sequence was found in a human donor in good health (CMV status not recorded). Some clones in this sample may be carry-over from other donors' samples. The sample in question was cultured PBMCs, obtained from culture after CMV antigen stimulation. The CDR3 sequence: CASSLSGSRTDTQYF. The CDR3 region has the DNA TGTGCCAGCAGCCTTAGCGGCTCCCGCACAGATACGCAGTATTTT.